Shown below are 22 T cell receptor beta chains from a single sample sequenced in a study of blood T cell repertoires in COVID-19. The method was immunoSEQ multiplex PCR; TCRdb's version includes in-frame clones alone and lacks a portion of them. The sample shows approximately 320,000 clones, roughly 90% of them seen only once. What was sequenced was peripheral blood. These TCRs come from a woman aged 25-40 years with COVID-19, enrolled during active disease.

V and J are TRBV11-2 and TRBJ1-4; 8 bases are shared with TRBD1. This CDR3 spans 15 amino acids. Per the germline V gene, CDR1 is SGHAT and CDR2 is FQNNGV. The J segment lost 8 bases and the V segment lost 1 base, leaving 6 bases of the junction unmatched. The CDR3 coding sequence is TGTGCCAGCAGCTTAGTAACAGGGGGAAGGGAAAAACTGTTTTTT. Protein sequence: CASSLVTGGREKLFF.

The CDR3 protein is CASSALRLAGEETQYF. The CDR3 nucleotides are TGTGCCAGCAGCGCACTCAGACTAGCGGGGGAGGAGACCCAGTACTTC. The V and J genes are TRBV7-2 and TRBJ2-5; 12 bases agree with TRBD2. CDR1 is SGHTA and CDR2 is FQGNSA in the germline V gene. J gave up 5 bases and V 5 bases, and 9 bases lay outside the gene matches. This CDR3 has 16 amino acids. Supplemented by reference TRBV7-2 and TRBJ2-5, the full variable domain reads GAGVSQSPSNKVTEKGKDVELRCDPISGHTALYWYRQSLGQGLEFLIYFQGNSAPDKSGLPSDRFSAERTGGSVSTLTIQRTQQEDSAVYLCASSALRLAGEETQYFGPGTRLLVL.

This sequence joins TRBV10-2 and TRBJ2-7; 8 nucleotides match TRBD1. The CDR3 covers 18 residues. In germline, CDR1 is WSHSY, CDR2 SAAADI. The V gene end was trimmed by 2 bases and the J gene end by 0 bases; junction bases not matched to a gene: 12. This CDR3 reads CASSERPVQGEGSYEQYF. Written as DNA, the CDR3 is TGCGCCAGCAGTGAGAGACCCGTACAGGGGGAAGGCTCCTACGAGCAGTACTTC.

The genes are TRBV10-1 and TRBJ1-2; D perhaps matches TRBD1 (6 bases). The CDR3 has 13 amino acids. Trimming took 7 bases from V and 7 from J, leaving 16 bases between them. CDR1 and CDR2 (germline): WNHNN, SYGVQD (reference sequence). The DNA for the CDR3 is TGCGCCAGCACTGCTGACAGGCCTTGTGGCTACACCTTC. This translates into CASTADRPCGYTF.

CDR3 protein: CASSPLGGAGTEAFF. CDR3 bases: TGTGCCAGCAGCCCACTCGGAGGGGCCGGTACTGAAGCTTTCTTT. The chain carries TRBV9 and TRBJ1-1; D is possibly TRBD1 (5 bases). Deletions cut 4 bases from V and 5 bases from J, with 18 bases between. Germline V gene data show CDR1 as SGDLS and CDR2 as YYNGEE. CDR3 length: 15 residues.

As regards this clone: This CDR3 is also generated by other DNA sequences in the sample. J is TRBJ1-3 and V is TRBV9; D not certain. Germline CDR1 reads SGDLS; CDR2 reads YYNGEE. V lost 0 bases and J 4 bases, leaving 11 bases between the germline ends. CDR3 size: 15 residues. The chain's CDR3 is CASSVVGGSGNTIYF. CDR3 DNA sequence: TGTGCCAGCAGCGTAGTTGGAGGGTCAGGAAACACCATATATTTT.

The V and J genes are TRBV5-1 and TRBJ2-2, with TRBD1 matching 8 bases. This CDR3 is 13 amino acids long. Germline loops: CDR1 SGHRS, CDR2 YFSETQ. The ends lost 4 bases at V and 7 bases at J; junction bases unmatched: 3. DNA for the CDR3: TGCGCCAGCAGCCTGGGACAGGACGGGGAGCTGTTTTTT. This translates into CASSLGQDGELFF.

The rearrangement links TRBV27 to TRBJ1-5; unclear D gene. This CDR3 has 13 residues. Trimming shortened V by 5 bases and J by 6 bases, and 11 bases separated the two germline ends. Germline CDR1 MNHEY, CDR2 SMNVEV (reference sequence). This chain's CDR3 is CASSVTLGQPQHF. Written as DNA, the CDR3 is TGTGCCAGCAGTGTCACCCTAGGTCAGCCCCAGCATTTT.

The V and J genes are TRBV11-2 and TRBJ2-7; D gene unclear. Deletions cut 2 bases from V and 4 bases from J, with 12 bases between. Germline V gene lookup returns CDR1 SGHAT and CDR2 FQNNGV. This CDR3 region has 14 residues. CDR3 bases: TGTGCCAGCAGCTTAAACATCAAACCGTACGAGCAGTACTTC. Translated: CASSLNIKPYEQYF.

This clone was picked up a small number of times. V gene TRBV5-1 combines with J gene TRBJ2-2, with D tentatively TRBD1 (5 bases). The CDR3 runs to 16 residues. Deletions cut 4 bases from V and 5 bases from J, with 18 bases between. Germline V gives CDR1 SGHRS, CDR2 YFSETQ. The CDR3 region is CASSASWGRKTGELFF. The CDR3 DNA reads as TGCGCCAGCAGCGCCTCGTGGGGCCGAAAGACCGGGGAGCTGTTTTTT.

The gene calls are TRBV19 and TRBJ1-1; 11 positions agree with TRBD1. The germline V gene encodes CDR1 LNHDA and CDR2 SQIVND (reference sequence). The CDR3 contains 15 residues. The trim removed 5 bases at V and 3 bases at J, leaving 5 bases unmatched. The DNA of the CDR3 is TGTGCCAGTAGTGGACAGGGGGCTGGTGACACTGAAGCTTTCTTT. Translating it yields CASSGQGAGDTEAFF.

The rearrangement uses TRBV5-4 and TRBJ2-2; TRBD1 matches at 9 bases. Germline assignment: CDR1 SGHNT and CDR2 YYREEE (reference sequence). Trimming cost V 5 bases and J 7 bases; bases outside gene matches: 9. This CDR3 is built from 15 residues. In nucleotides, the CDR3 is TGTGCCAGCAGGACGGACAGGGGACTGGGCGGGGAGCTGTTTTTT. Translation gives CASRTDRGLGGELFF.

This chain uses TRBV7-6 with TRBJ2-1; 8 nucleotides agree with TRBD2. The CDR3 contains 15 residues. J gave up 9 bases and V 2 bases, and 9 bases lay outside the gene matches. CDR1 SGHVS and CDR2 FNYEAQ come from the germline V gene. The CDR3 DNA sequence: TGTGCCAGCAGCTTAATCGCCGGGGGGGCCGGTGAGCAGTTCTTC. It encodes CASSLIAGGAGEQFF.

This clone was seen a single time. The J gene is TRBJ1-5, the V gene TRBV10-3, with 10 bases aligning to TRBD1. V gave up 2 bases and J gave up 7 bases; unmatched junction bases: 11. The length of the CDR3 is 17 residues. CDR1 ENHRY and CDR2 SYGVKD come from the germline V gene. CDR3 DNA sequence: TGTGCCATCAGTGAGGACAGGGGGCAGGTATTCGCCCAGCCCCAGCATTTT. Protein sequence: CAISEDRGQVFAQPQHF.

The rearrangement uses TRBV10-3 and TRBJ1-2, with TRBD1 matching 8 bases. The CDR3 length is 12 residues. CDR1 is ENHRY and CDR2 is SYGVKD in the germline V gene. Trimming cost V 7 bases and J 8 bases; bases outside gene matches: 6. This CDR3 reads CAINQGASGYTF. In DNA, the CDR3 is TGTGCCATCAACCAGGGGGCTAGCGGCTACACCTTC.

The rearrangement links TRBV29-1 to TRBJ1-6; 9 nucleotides line up with TRBD1. This CDR3 region has 16 residues. Germline V gene sequence: CDR1 SQVTM, CDR2 ANQGSEA. V was pared by 7 bases and J by 0 bases, with 7 bases of the junction left unmatched. The CDR3, as DNA: TGCAGCGAGGGGACAGGGAAATCCTCCTATAATTCACCCCTCCACTTT. Its protein is CSEGTGKSSYNSPLHF.

The chain couples TRBV11-3 to TRBJ1-6, with D possibly being TRBD1 (6 bases). There are 19 residues in the CDR3. Germline V gives CDR1 SGHNT, CDR2 YENEEA. V shed 6 bases and J shed 9 bases, with 30 bases lying between them. The chain's CDR3 is CASRQRDRDTLPGGSPLHF. In DNA form, the CDR3 reads TGTGCCAGCAGACAACGGGACCGGGACACTCTTCCAGGTGGTTCACCCCTCCACTTT.

The V and J genes are TRBV3-1 (or the pseudogene TRBV3-2) and TRBJ2-1, with 10 bases fitting TRBD2. The CDR3 contains 13 residues. With 4 bases clipped from V and 8 bases from J, the junction kept 2 bases outside the gene matches. Germline V gives CDR1 LGHDT, CDR2 YNNKEL (reference sequence). CDR3 bases: TGTGCCAGCAGCCGCCTAGCGGGGGATGAGCAGTTCTTC. As protein: CASSRLAGDEQFF.

This chain joins TRBV4-2 and TRBJ2-1, with TRBD2 matching 9 bases. The CDR3 runs 14 residues. In germline, CDR1 is LGHNA, CDR2 YNFKEQ. With 1 base clipped from V and 11 bases from J, the junction kept 6 bases outside the gene matches. The CDR3 nucleotides read TGTGCCAGCAGCCAAGGAGGCGGGGGGGCTAAGCAGTTCTTC. It encodes CASSQGGGGAKQFF.

The J gene is TRBJ2-1, the V gene TRBV6-5; 9 bases are shared with TRBD2. V lost 2 bases, J lost 0 bases, and 2 bases stayed unmatched. The CDR3 is 16 residues long. CDR1 and CDR2 from the germline V gene are MNHEY and SVGAGI. The CDR3 region is CASSYAGGPSYNEQFF. The CDR3 DNA follows: TGTGCCAGCAGTTACGCGGGGGGGCCCTCCTACAATGAGCAGTTCTTC.

The rearrangement joins TRBV20-1 to TRBJ1-5, with a possible D match to TRBD1 (6 bases). Germline loops: CDR1 DFQATT, CDR2 SNEGSKA (reference sequence). The V and J ends lost 3 bases and 0 bases respectively, with 15 bases between them. The CDR3 consists of 16 residues. The CDR3, as DNA: TGCAGTGCTAGTCGGCTGGGGGCCTCTAGCAATCAGCCCCAGCATTTT. This gives the protein CSASRLGASSNQPQHF.

The rearrangement joins TRBV27 to TRBJ1-1, with D tentatively TRBD1 (5 bases). Trimming stripped 8 bases from V and 1 base from J, with 8 bases between. The CDR3 has 12 amino acids. Germline V gene lookup returns CDR1 MNHEY and CDR2 SMNVEV (reference sequence). For the CDR3, the DNA is TGTGCCAGCCTGACAGCGAACACTGAAGCTTTCTTT. Amino acid sequence: CASLTANTEAFF.